Following are 4 T cell receptor beta chains from one sample sequenced in a study of human CD8 memory T cell subsets. Researchers made TCR beta libraries via UMI-labeled 5' RACE. TCRdb processed the 5' RACE reads again and assigns one entry to each CDR3 protein, with no DNA. In total, the table holds approximately 9,900 distinct CDR3 sequences. The sample consisted of CD8+ T cells from PBMCs. The source is a human donor in good health.

This chain connects TRBV5-1 to TRBJ2-3. The CDR3 extends over 14 amino acids. Germline CDR1 is SGHRS and CDR2 is YFSETQ. CDR3 loop: CASSLVGRTDTQYF.

This chain joins TRBV6-6 and TRBJ1-2; TCRdb lists TRBD1, though no DNA is available to test this call. This CDR3 is 16 amino acids long. Germline V gene sequence: CDR1 MNHNY, CDR2 SVGAGI (reference sequence). The CDR3 spells CASSYFGTDRINGYTF.

The chain combines TRBV12-3 or TRBV12-4 with TRBJ1-2. This CDR3 region has 14 residues. The CDR3 sequence: CASSPGEANYGYTF.

The rearrangement uses TRBV27 and TRBJ1-1; with no DNA, the TCRdb D assignment of TRBD1 cannot be verified. Germline loops: CDR1 MNHEY, CDR2 SMNVEV (reference sequence). The CDR3 has 16 amino acids. CDR3 loop: CASSPLVSQGTTEAFF.